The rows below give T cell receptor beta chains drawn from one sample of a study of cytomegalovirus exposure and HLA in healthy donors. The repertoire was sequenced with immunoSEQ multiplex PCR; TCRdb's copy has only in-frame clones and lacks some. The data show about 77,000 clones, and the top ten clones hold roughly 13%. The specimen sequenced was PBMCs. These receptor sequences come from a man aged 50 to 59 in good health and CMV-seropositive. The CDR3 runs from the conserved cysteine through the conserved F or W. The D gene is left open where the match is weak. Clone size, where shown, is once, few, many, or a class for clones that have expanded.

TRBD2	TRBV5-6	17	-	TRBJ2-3	TGTGCCAGCAGCTTGCCCACTAGCGGTCCTAGCACAGATACGCAGTATTTT	CASSLPTSGPSTDTQYF
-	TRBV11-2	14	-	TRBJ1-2	TGTGCCAGCAGCCCGTCTGGGGAGGCGGTTGGCTACACCTTC	CASSPSGEAVGYTF
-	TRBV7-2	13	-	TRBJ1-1	TGTGCCAGCAGCTTTGGTAGGGGTACTGAAGCTTTCTTT	CASSFGRGTEAFF
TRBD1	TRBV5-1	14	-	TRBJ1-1	TGCGCCAGCAGTAGAGGACAGGGGGCCACTGAAGCTTTCTTT	CASSRGQGATEAFF
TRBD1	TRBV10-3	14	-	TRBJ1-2	TGTGCCATCAGCCAAGGGGACAGGGACTATGGCTACACCTTC	CAISQGDRDYGYTF
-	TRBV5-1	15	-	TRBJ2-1	TGCGCCAGCAGCTCCCCCCGGGGCTCCTACAATGAGCAGTTCTTC	CASSSPRGSYNEQFF
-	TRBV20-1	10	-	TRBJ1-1	TGCAGTGCTAGATGGAGGCAAGCTTTCTTT	CSARWRQAFF
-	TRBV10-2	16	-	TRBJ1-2	TGCGCCAGCAGTGAGTCGGGGACTTGGAGGGGCTATGGCTACACCTTC	CASSESGTWRGYGYTF
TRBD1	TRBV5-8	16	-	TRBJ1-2	TGTGCCAGCAGCCAACCCCCGGGACAGGGGACGTATGGCTACACCTTC	CASSQPPGQGTYGYTF
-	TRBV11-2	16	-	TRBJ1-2	TGTGCCAGCAGCTTAGGGCTACAGGGAGACGGGTATGGCTACACCTTC	CASSLGLQGDGYGYTF
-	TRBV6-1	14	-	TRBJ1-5	TGTGCCAGCGGGGCGGGGCAGGGATATCAGCCCCAGCATTTT	CASGAGQGYQPQHF
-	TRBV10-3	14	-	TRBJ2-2	TGTGCCATCAGTGGTTTGGGGGGAACCGGGGAGCTGTTTTTT	CAISGLGGTGELFF
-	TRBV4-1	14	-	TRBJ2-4	TGCGCCAGCAGCCCGGACGCGGTGAGGGACATTCAGTACTTC	CASSPDAVRDIQYF
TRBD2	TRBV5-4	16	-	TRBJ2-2	TGTGCCAGCAGCCCTGGACTAGCGGGAGACACCGGGGAGCTGTTTTTT	CASSPGLAGDTGELFF
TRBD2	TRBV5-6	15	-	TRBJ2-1	TGTGCCAGCAGCCCGAGCGGGAGAAGGTACAATGAGCAGTTCTTC	CASSPSGRRYNEQFF
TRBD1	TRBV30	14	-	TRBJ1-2	TGTGCCTGGAGTCGGGGGACAGGTTTATTGGGCTACACCTTC	CAWSRGTGLLGYTF
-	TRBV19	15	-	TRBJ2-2	TGTGCCAGTAGTGCCAGGGGTCTGGTCACCGGGGAGCTGTTTTTT	CASSARGLVTGELFF
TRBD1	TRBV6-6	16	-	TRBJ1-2	TGTGCCAGCAGCTTCGGACAGGGAGAAGGGGGCTATGGCTACACCTTC	CASSFGQGEGGYGYTF
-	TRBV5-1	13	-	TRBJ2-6	TGCGCCAGTGCGGGATTTGGGGCCAACGTCCTGACTTTC	CASAGFGANVLTF
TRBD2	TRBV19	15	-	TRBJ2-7	TGTGCCAGTAGCAAGGATCTAGCGGGGGCCTACGAGCAGTACTTC	CASSKDLAGAYEQYF
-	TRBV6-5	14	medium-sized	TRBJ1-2	TGTGCCAGCAGTTATTCTGGAGGGAACTATGGCTACACCTTC	CASSYSGGNYGYTF
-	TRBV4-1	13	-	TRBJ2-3	TGCGCCAGCAGCCAAGAGAGGAGGGATACGCAGTATTTT	CASSQERRDTQYF
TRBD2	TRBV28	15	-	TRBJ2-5	TGTGCCAGCAGTCACCACGGGGGGGAGGGAGAGACCCAGTACTTC	CASSHHGGEGETQYF